Listed here are 26 T cell receptor beta chains from one sample, sequenced in a study of tumor and adjacent non-tumor tissue in lung cancer. Three rounds of nested PCR, following a modified ARM-PCR protocol, produced the TCRbeta library. TCRdb reprocessed the multiplex PCR reads via MiXCR and lists one record per CDR3 protein. The data hold around 70,000 distinct CDR3 sequences, with 55% to 85% observed a single time. This sample's RNA came from whole unsorted tissue. Sequencing was performed on lung tumor tissue. Receptors were obtained from a man aged 55 to 70 with non-small cell lung cancer.

This clonotype was detected only once. The chain uses TRBV29-1 and TRBJ2-5, with D perhaps matching TRBD1 or TRBD2 (5 bases each). Trimming shortened V by 7 bases and J by 7 bases, and 19 bases separated the two germline ends. The CDR3 totals 13 residues. Germline CDR1 is SQVTM and CDR2 is ANQGSEA. This chain's CDR3 is CSGEQGYGGTQYF. In nucleotides, the CDR3 is TGCAGCGGGGAGCAGGGATATGGAGGGACCCAGTACTTC.

A note on this clonotype: At one end the junction does not follow the germline gene, possibly because of a read error. The chain uses TRBV28 and TRBJ2-1; a possible D gene is TRBD1 (6 bases). This CDR3 comprises 13 residues. From germline, CDR1 is MDHEN and CDR2 SYDVKM. The CDR3 spells CPSRLGHSPEQFF. CDR3 bases: TGTCCCAGCAGACTGGGACATTCCCCTGAGCAGTTCTTC.

With regard to this clonotype: A read error may account for a junction end that differs from germline. The chain recombines TRBV24-1 with TRBJ2-1, with 11 bases that match TRBD2. Germline CDR1 is KGHDR and CDR2 is SFDVKD. The CDR3 spans 19 residues. The chain's CDR3 is CTTSDPTHPRTSGLNEQFF. The CDR3 coding sequence is TGTACCACCAGTGATCCCACGCACCCTAGGACTAGCGGGCTCAATGAGCAGTTCTTC.

The V and J genes are TRBV6-5 and TRBJ1-1; D possibly corresponds to TRBD1 (5 bases). The germline V gene encodes CDR1 MNHEY and CDR2 SVGAGI. The germline V and J ends were trimmed by 1 base and 6 bases, with 15 bases remaining between them. This CDR3 is 15 amino acids long. For the CDR3, the DNA is TGTGCCAGCAGTTACTTCCGCGGGGGTGGAGCTGAAGCTTTCTTT. Amino acids: CASSYFRGGGAEAFF.

This clonotype was observed at least ten times. This sequence joins TRBV7-9 and TRBJ2-3; 10 bases fit TRBD1. The V gene's germline CDR1 is SEHNR and CDR2 FQNEAQ (reference sequence). V lost 4 bases to trimming and J lost 5 bases; unmatched junction nucleotides: 6. The CDR3 runs 15 residues. The CDR3 nucleotides read TGTGCCAGCAGCTCCGGGACAGGGGTGGTAGATACGCAGTATTTT. It encodes CASSSGTGVVDTQYF.

Details on this clonotype: An end of the junction differs from the germline gene, which may be a read error. CDR3 DNA: TGTGCCAGCCGTTACTCCCGCAGGGGTGGGGCTGAAACTTCCTTT. Its protein product is CASRYSRRGGAETSF. J is TRBJ1-1 and V is TRBV6-5; a possible D gene is TRBD1 (6 bases). Germline values: CDR1 MNHEY, CDR2 SVGAGI. The CDR3 length is 15 residues.

This clonotype was detected only once. The germline gene is not matched at one end of the junction; a read error may be the cause. This chain joins TRBV11-1 and TRBJ2-5; D possibly matches TRBD1 or TRBD2 (5 bases each). Germline V gene data show CDR1 as SGHAT and CDR2 as FQDESV (reference sequence). This CDR3 is built from 15 residues. The DNA for the CDR3 is TGTGCCAACAGGACCGGGACCGTCGGTAAAGAGACCCAATACTTC. It encodes CANRTGTVGKETQYF. The entire variable domain, with the rest obtained from reference TRBV11-1 and TRBJ2-5, is as follows: EAEVAQSPRYKITEKSQAVAFWCDPISGHATLYWYRQILGQGPELLVQFQDESVVDDSQLPKDRFSAERLKGVDSTLKIQPAELGDSAMYLCANRTGTVGKETQYFGPGTRLLVL.

Details on this clonotype: A read error may account for a junction end that differs from germline. The chain employs TRBV20-1 and TRBJ2-1; TRBD2 matches 10 bases. The CDR3 has 17 residues. Germline-derived CDR1 and CDR2 are DFQATT and SNEGSKA (reference sequence). The CDR3 loop is CSATGTSVGRDYNVQFF. CDR3 DNA sequence: TGCAGTGCAACCGGGACTAGCGTGGGGAGGGATTACAATGTGCAGTTCTTC.

This clonotype occurred a few times. This could be a read error, since a much larger clone is one nucleotide away. The missing conserved phenylalanine or tryptophan at the end of this CDR3 makes a read error likely. The chain employs TRBV6-1 and TRBJ1-2; maybe TRBD1 (6 bases). Per the germline V gene, CDR1 is MNHNS and CDR2 is SASEGT. Trimming removed 2 bases from V and 7 bases from J, with 14 bases in between. The CDR3 is made up of 14 amino acids. For the CDR3, the DNA is TGTGCCAGCAGTGAATTGCGGGGGCAAGGTGGCTACACCCTC. This codes for CASSELRGQGGYTL.

In this sample, this clonotype turned up a few times. This clone may be a read error of a much larger clone one base away. The CDR3 DNA reads TGTGTCAGCAGTTCTGGACAGTATGGCTACACCTTC. This codes for CVSSSGQYGYTF. V gene TRBV12-3 or TRBV12-4 combines with J gene TRBJ1-2; D possibly corresponds to TRBD1 (6 bases). The CDR3 totals 12 residues.

Remarks on this clonotype: A junction boundary mismatches the germline segment, possibly from a read error. This chain links TRBV29-1 with TRBJ2-1, with D tentatively TRBD1 or TRBD2 (5 bases each). Germline V gene data show CDR1 as SQVTM and CDR2 as ANQGSEA. The CDR3 consists of 16 residues. CDR3 loop: CSVVFWRSMGRNEQFF. The CDR3 DNA reads as TGTAGCGTTGTCTTCTGGAGGTCGATGGGGCGGAATGAGCAGTTCTTC.

Details on this clonotype: An end of the junction differs from the germline gene, which may be a read error. CDR3 protein: CRVGAGNTEAFF. CDR3 coding DNA: TGCAGGGTTGGAGCAGGGAACACTGAAGCTTTCTTT. V is TRBV29-1 and J is TRBJ1-1; D ambiguous. The CDR3 is made up of 12 amino acids. CDR1 and CDR2 (germline): SQVTM, ANQGSEA.

As regards this clonotype: The conserved phenylalanine or tryptophan normally closing the CDR3 is absent here, so this likely arose from a read error. The CDR3 here is CSAMLRTRQETQYL. CDR3 coding DNA: TGCAGTGCCATGCTTAGGACACGGCAAGAGACCCAGTACTTA. The V gene is TRBV20-1, the J gene TRBJ2-5, with a tentative D call TRBD1 (5 bases). The CDR3 is made up of 14 amino acids. Germline assignment: CDR1 DFQATT and CDR2 SNEGSKA (reference sequence). Between the trimmed V and J ends, which lost 6 bases and 2 bases, there was a span of 16 bases.

Comments on this clonotype: Germline and junction disagree at one end, which may indicate a read error. The rearrangement links TRBV6-6 to TRBJ2-7; perhaps TRBD1 as D (5 bases). The CDR3 sequence is 13 residues long. Germline loops: CDR1 MNHNY, CDR2 SVGAGI (reference sequence). The CDR3 here is CANRRAETYEQHF. In nucleotides, the CDR3 is TGTGCCAACAGGCGTGCAGAAACCTACGAGCAGCACTTC.

The V and J genes are TRBV10-3 and TRBJ1-6; D remains unclear. The CDR3 contains 15 residues. V lost 3 bases to trimming and J lost 10 bases, with 16 bases between them. From germline, CDR1 is ENHRY and CDR2 SYGVKD. CDR3 nucleotide sequence: TGTGCCATCAGTGAACATTTGACGGCCTACTCACCCCTCCACTTT. It encodes CAISEHLTAYSPLHF.

This clonotype has only one observation. A read error may account for a junction end that differs from germline. The V and J genes are TRBV6-6 and TRBJ1-2, with D perhaps matching TRBD1 (5 bases). The CDR3 loop spans 13 amino acids. Germline CDR1 and CDR2: MNHNY and SVGAGI (reference sequence). For the CDR3, the DNA is TGTTCCAGCAGTTACAGGACAAACTATGGCTACACCTTC. Translation gives CSSSYRTNYGYTF.

The sample holds a few counts of this clonotype. This may arise from a read error, as a much more abundant clone is one base away. This chain connects TRBV5-1 to TRBJ1-2; D gene ambiguous. Between the trimmed V and J ends, which lost 6 bases and 8 bases, there was a span of 17 bases. CDR1 SGHRS and CDR2 YFSETQ come from the germline V gene. CDR3 size: 13 residues. CDR3: CASNSTQLFGYTF. CDR3 DNA sequence: TGCGCCAGCAACTCGACTCAATTATTCGGCTACACCTTC.

Concerning this clonotype itself: Its ends do not fully match the called genes, so a read error is possible. V gene TRBV6-1 combines with J gene TRBJ2-3; the match to TRBD2 covers 7 bases. Germline CDR1 reads MNHNS; CDR2 reads SASEGT. The CDR3 has 16 residues. Here the CDR3 reads CASSSEHGTIIDTQYF. CDR3 nucleotide sequence: TGTGCCAGCAGTTCCGAGCACGGGACTATAATAGATACGCAATATTTT.

This chain joins TRBV29-1 and TRBJ1-2, with D possibly being TRBD1 (5 bases). Germline V gene lookup returns CDR1 SQVTM and CDR2 ANQGSEA. There are 14 residues in the CDR3. Trimming pared 0 bases from V and 6 bases from J, leaving 14 bases between. The CDR3 here is CSVEELRGRNGYTF. The CDR3 coding sequence is TGCAGCGTTGAAGAACTAAGGGGTCGCAATGGCTACACCTTC.

About this clonotype: Its ends do not fully match the called genes, so a read error is possible. The CDR3 here is CASSLDTYQEAQYF. Written as DNA, the CDR3 is TGCGCCAGTAGCTTAGACACCTACCAAGAGGCCCAGTACTTC. This chain uses TRBV11-1 with TRBJ2-5; D is ambiguous. Germline loops: CDR1 SGHAT, CDR2 FQDESV (reference sequence). The CDR3 has 14 amino acids.

About this clonotype: Germline is not matched at one junction end, which may reflect a read error. V and J are TRBV5-5 and TRBJ2-1; D unclear. The germline V gene encodes CDR1 SGHKS and CDR2 YYEKEE (reference sequence). The CDR3 totals 13 residues. CDR3 sequence (DNA): TGTGCTAGCAGCCCCACCAACGTCAATGAGCAGTTCTTC. Translation: CASSPTNVNEQFF. The entire variable domain, with the rest obtained from reference TRBV5-5 and TRBJ2-1, is as follows: DAGVTQSPTHLIKTRGQQVTLRCSPISGHKSVSWYQQVLGQGPQFIFQYYEKEERGRGNFPDRFSARQFPNYSSELNVNALLLGDSALYLCASSPTNVNEQFFGPGTRLTVL.

On this clonotype: A read error is likely, as this CDR3 ends without the conserved phenylalanine or tryptophan. The chain couples TRBV6-5 to TRBJ2-1, with 7 bases that match TRBD1. Unmatched junction bases numbered 7, after V lost 8 bases and J lost 6 bases. CDR3 length: 13 amino acids. Germline V gene lookup returns CDR1 MNHEY and CDR2 SVGAGI. The CDR3 reads CASAVKGANEQFV. CDR3 in DNA: TGTGCCAGCGCAGTTAAGGGGGCCAATGAGCAGTTCGTC.

Worth noting for this clonotype: Germline is not matched at one junction end, which may reflect a read error. The rearrangement links TRBV5-4 to TRBJ1-2; TRBD1 is a possible D gene (5 bases). The CDR3 sequence is 17 residues long. Germline V lookup: CDR1 SGHNT, CDR2 YYREEE (reference sequence). The CDR3 protein is CASSPGAAGKDYCGCTF. CDR3 DNA sequence: TGTGCCAGCAGCCCCGGGGCCGCCGGTAAAGATTACTGTGGCTGCACCTTC.

As concerns this clonotype: One junction end disagrees with the germline gene, perhaps due to a read error. This chain connects TRBV11-3 to TRBJ2-2; possible D gene TRBD1, 7 bases. CDR3 size: 16 residues. CDR1 and CDR2 from the germline V gene are SGHNT and YENEEA. The CDR3 DNA reads as TGTGCCAGCAGCTCGTCCCGGGACAGTATCGGCGGGGAGCCGTTTTTT. Its protein product is CASSSSRDSIGGEPFF.

This clonotype appeared many times. The J gene is TRBJ2-1, the V gene TRBV5-4; 7 nucleotides match TRBD1. The V gene's germline CDR1 is SGHNT and CDR2 YYREEE (reference sequence). Unmatched junction bases numbered 3, after V lost 2 bases and J lost 7 bases. There are 13 residues in the CDR3. The CDR3 nucleotides read TGTGCCAGCAGCTTACAGGGGCGAAATGAGCAGTTCTTC. Protein sequence: CASSLQGRNEQFF.

The chain uses TRBV12-3 or TRBV12-4 and TRBJ1-1; D is ambiguous. The CDR3 runs 16 residues. Deletions cut 3 bases from V and 0 bases from J, with 14 bases between. CDR3 DNA sequence: TGTGCCAGCAGTTTCGGGATAGGGAGCATGAACACTGAAGCTTTCTTT. Translated: CASSFGIGSMNTEAFF.